The 32 T cell receptor beta chains below were found in one sample sequenced in a study of cytomegalovirus exposure and HLA in healthy donors. Measured with immunoSEQ multiplex PCR; TCRdb has only the in-frame clones, and not every one. This repertoire shows 200,000 to 250,000 clones, 90% to 95% found once; its top ten account for approximately 1%. The sequenced sample was PBMCs. The source of these receptors is a woman under 30 in good health and CMV-seronegative.

This chain links TRBV7-7 with TRBJ2-2, with D uncertain. Germline V gives CDR1 SSHAT, CDR2 FNYEAQ (reference sequence). V was cut by 5 bases and J by 6 bases, with 7 bases left in between. The CDR3 covers 12 residues. In DNA form, the CDR3 reads TGTGCCAGCAGCCCTGGAGCCGGGGAGCTGTTTTTT. It encodes CASSPGAGELFF.

The chain uses TRBV6-6 and TRBJ1-5; a possible D gene is TRBD1 (6 bases). Trimming shortened V by 10 bases and J by 8 bases, and 24 bases separated the two germline ends. This CDR3 is 15 amino acids long. Germline V gene lookup returns CDR1 MNHNY and CDR2 SVGAGI (reference sequence). The DNA of the CDR3 is TGTGCCACAGGGGAGGGGGGGCGAAAATCAGAGCCCCAGCATTTT. Its protein product is CATGEGGRKSEPQHF.

The chain is built from TRBV7-2 and TRBJ1-2, with D unclear. Germline V gene sequence: CDR1 SGHTA, CDR2 FQGNSA. This CDR3 is built from 14 residues. Trimming shortened V by 2 bases and J by 2 bases, and 9 bases separated the two germline ends. CDR3 sequence: CASSLYQLNYGYTF. In DNA form, the CDR3 reads TGTGCCAGCAGCTTATACCAGTTAAACTATGGCTACACCTTC. The full variable domain, rest sourced from reference TRBV7-2 and TRBJ1-2, is GAGVSQSPSNKVTEKGKDVELRCDPISGHTALYWYRQSLGQGLEFLIYFQGNSAPDKSGLPSDRFSAERTGGSVSTLTIQRTQQEDSAVYLCASSLYQLNYGYTFGSGTRLTVV.

V is TRBV2 and J is TRBJ2-7; tentatively, D is TRBD1 (6 bases). The CDR3 contains 14 residues. Trimming took off 7 bases at V and 0 bases at J, with 13 bases between the two ends. CDR1 SNHLY and CDR2 FYNNEI come from the germline V gene. This CDR3 reads CASIGGQISYEQYF. As DNA, the CDR3 is TGTGCCAGCATCGGAGGACAGATCTCCTACGAGCAGTACTTC.

The rearrangement links TRBV27 to TRBJ1-5, with D perhaps matching TRBD1 (5 bases). V lost 6 bases and J lost 4, with 25 bases in between. The CDR3 is made up of 18 amino acids. Germline V lookup: CDR1 MNHEY, CDR2 SMNVEV (reference sequence). The CDR3 sequence: CASRQGASLLSLNQPQHF. The CDR3, as DNA: TGTGCCAGCAGACAAGGGGCCAGCCTGCTAAGCCTTAATCAGCCCCAGCATTTT.

The chain couples TRBV28 to TRBJ1-1; a weak D match, TRBD1 (5 bases). The CDR3 sequence is 15 residues long. V shed 6 bases and J shed 3 bases, with 17 bases lying between them. Germline values: CDR1 MDHEN, CDR2 SYDVKM. In DNA, the CDR3 is TGTGCCAGCAGGCTACGGGGGTTGAGGGACACTGAAGCTTTCTTT. Translated, it gives CASRLRGLRDTEAFF.

The chain combines TRBV28 with TRBJ2-7, with a possible D match to TRBD2 (5 bases). V lost 8 bases, J lost 5 bases, and 13 bases lay in between. The CDR3 length is 12 residues. Looked up from germline, CDR1 is MDHEN and CDR2 is SYDVKM. For the CDR3, the DNA is TGTGCCAGCGAGGGCAGCGAAAACGAGCAGTACTTC. Protein product: CASEGSENEQYF.

The chain links TRBV5-1 to TRBJ2-7; D not certain. This CDR3 spans 13 amino acids. The germline CDR1 and CDR2 sequences are SGHRS and YFSETQ. The V gene lost 2 bases and the J gene lost 5 bases, with 11 bases spanning the gap. The CDR3 bases are TGCGCCAGCAGCTTAACCAGGATCCACGAGCAGTACTTC. Amino acids: CASSLTRIHEQYF. The entire variable domain, with the rest obtained from reference TRBV5-1 and TRBJ2-7, is as follows: KAGVTQTPRYLIKTRGQQVTLSCSPISGHRSVSWYQQTPGQGLQFLFEYFSETQRNKGNFPGRFSGRQFSNSRSEMNVSTLELGDSALYLCASSLTRIHEQYFGPGTRLTVT.

Concerning this clone itself: The same CDR3 arises from other DNA sequences in this sample as well. CDR3 loop: CASSYSGGTYNEQFF. Here the CDR3 DNA reads TGTGCCAGCAGTTACTCGGGGGGGACCTACAATGAGCAGTTCTTC. The chain couples TRBV6-5 to TRBJ2-1; TRBD2 matches at 7 bases. There are 15 residues in the CDR3. Per the germline V gene, CDR1 is MNHEY and CDR2 is SVGAGI. The J segment lost 2 bases and the V segment lost 0 bases, leaving 1 base of the junction unmatched.

The rearrangement links TRBV7-3 to TRBJ2-7, with TRBD2 identical over 11 bases. The CDR3 is 15 amino acids. J was trimmed by 3 bases and V by 4 bases; bases with no gene match: 5. Germline CDR1 is SGHTA and CDR2 is FQGTGA. CDR3 in amino acids: CASSSSGTSGYEQYF. The DNA for the CDR3 is TGTGCCAGCAGCTCCTCCGGGACTAGCGGCTACGAGCAGTACTTC.

This clone was observed a single time. The chain employs TRBV11-1 and TRBJ2-7; the D is unclear. This CDR3 spans 14 amino acids. The V end was cut by 2 bases, the J end by 4 bases, with 12 bases between. Germline lookup yields CDR1 SGHAT and CDR2 FQDESV (reference sequence). CDR3 nucleotides: TGTGCCAGCAGCTTAAGTCGGGTTTCGTACGAGCAGTACTTC. Its protein is CASSLSRVSYEQYF.

This clone was found once. CDR3 loop: CASSAGWGGDGTEAFF. CDR3 bases: TGTGCCAGCAGTGCCGGATGGGGGGGAGATGGCACTGAAGCTTTCTTT. The chain joins TRBV27 to TRBJ1-1, with D possibly matching TRBD1 (5 bases). The CDR3 consists of 16 residues. Germline V CDR1 and CDR2: MNHEY, SMNVEV (reference sequence). Trimming removed 5 bases from V and 4 bases from J, with 20 bases in between.

The chain employs TRBV7-2 and TRBJ2-3, with TRBD2 as a possible D gene (5 bases). Looked up from germline, CDR1 is SGHTA and CDR2 is FQGNSA. The CDR3 is made up of 15 amino acids. The V gene lost 4 bases and the J gene lost 0 bases, with 11 bases spanning the gap. The CDR3 is CASSSAGISTDTQYF. DNA for the CDR3: TGTGCCAGCAGCTCCGCGGGTATTAGCACAGATACGCAGTATTTT.

CDR3 sequence reads: CASSDEAGPFFF. The CDR3 DNA reads TGTGCCAGCAGTGACGAGGCGGGGCCTTTTTTCTTC. The chain employs TRBV2 and TRBJ2-1; the D gene is possibly TRBD2 (6 bases). The CDR3 is 12 amino acids. V lost 3 bases and J lost 16, with 16 bases in between. In germline, CDR1 is SNHLY, CDR2 FYNNEI.

The chain employs TRBV6-5 and TRBJ2-2; 8 positions match TRBD1. Unmatched junction bases numbered 5, after V lost 6 bases and J lost 5 bases. There are 14 residues in the CDR3. The germline V gene encodes CDR1 MNHEY and CDR2 SVGAGI. The CDR3 DNA is TGTGCCAGCAGCCTACAGGGGGTAACCGGGGAGCTGTTTTTT. It specifies CASSLQGVTGELFF.

This clone has just a few counts. V usage is TRBV10-3 and J usage is TRBJ2-7, with TRBD2 identical over 7 bases. Looked up from germline, CDR1 is ENHRY and CDR2 is SYGVKD. This CDR3 region has 13 residues. With 10 bases clipped from V and 2 bases from J, the junction kept 8 bases outside the gene matches. The CDR3: CATAQGLPYEQYF. DNA of the CDR3: TGTGCCACAGCTCAGGGACTACCCTACGAGCAGTACTTC.

The chain carries TRBV18 and TRBJ1-1; the D gene is possibly TRBD1 (6 bases). Between the trimmed V and J ends, which lost 7 bases and 4 bases, there was a span of 19 bases. The CDR3 contains 15 residues. Germline CDR1 is KGHSH and CDR2 is LQKENI. Here the CDR3 DNA reads TGTGCCAGCTTAGGGGGACCCACGAGGAGCACTGAAGCTTTCTTT. Protein sequence: CASLGGPTRSTEAFF.

This chain joins TRBV29-1 and TRBJ2-7; D perhaps matches TRBD2 (5 bases). The CDR3 contains 12 residues. Germline assignment: CDR1 SQVTM and CDR2 ANQGSEA. Deletions cut 4 bases from V and 1 base from J, with 8 bases between. The CDR3 region is CSVASGSYEQYF. The CDR3 DNA is TGCAGCGTTGCCTCGGGGTCCTACGAGCAGTACTTC.

The chain carries TRBV30 and TRBJ1-2; TRBD1 matches 8 bases. The CDR3 contains 13 residues. Trimming at V came to 2 bases and at J to 4 bases, leaving 3 bases not matched to a gene. Germline CDR1 is GTSNPN and CDR2 is SVGIG (reference sequence). The CDR3 DNA reads as TGTGCCTGGAGTCGTACAGGGGGCTATGGCTACACCTTC. Translating gives CAWSRTGGYGYTF. Together with reference TRBV30 and TRBJ1-2, the CDR3 gives the full variable domain: SQTIHQWPATLVQPVGSPLSLECTVEGTSNPNLYWYRQAAGRGLQLLFYSVGIGQISSEVPQNLSASRPQDRQFILSSKKLLLSDSGFYLCAWSRTGGYGYTFGSGTRLTVV.

The chain's CDR3 is CASSPGTGSSNQPQHF. CDR3 nucleotide sequence: TGCGCCAGCAGCCCAGGGACAGGCAGTAGCAATCAGCCCCAGCATTTT. The genes are TRBV5-1 and TRBJ1-5, with 8 bases matching TRBD1. V dropped 4 bases and J dropped 0; count of bases not matched to a gene: 6. CDR1 and CDR2 (germline): SGHRS, YFSETQ. The CDR3 spans 16 residues.

This chain joins TRBV5-1 and TRBJ1-2; 8 bases align to TRBD1. The CDR3 covers 15 residues. In germline, CDR1 is SGHRS, CDR2 YFSETQ. The ends lost 4 bases at V and 4 bases at J; junction bases unmatched: 9. In nucleotides, the CDR3 is TGCGCCAGCAGCCAGACAGGGGTCGGGGGCTATGGCTACACCTTC. Protein: CASSQTGVGGYGYTF.

The V gene is TRBV7-9, the J gene TRBJ1-5; the match to TRBD1 covers 7 bases. The CDR3 consists of 15 residues. With 2 bases clipped from V and 7 bases from J, the junction kept 8 bases outside the gene matches. In germline, CDR1 is SEHNR, CDR2 FQNEAQ (reference sequence). CDR3 bases: TGTGCCAGCAGCTTATCCGGGAGGGGGCACCAGCCCCAGCATTTT. It encodes CASSLSGRGHQPQHF.

J is TRBJ2-7 and V is TRBV6-5; TRBD2 agrees at 8 bases. The CDR3 extends over 15 amino acids. Trimming removed 6 bases from V and 1 base from J; junction bases left unmatched: 8. The germline V gene encodes CDR1 MNHEY and CDR2 SVGAGI. The CDR3 is CASRLGLVSSYEQYF. In DNA form, the CDR3 reads TGTGCCAGCAGACTGGGACTAGTATCTTCCTACGAGCAGTACTTC.

The chain couples TRBV4-1 to TRBJ1-2, with 8 positions matching TRBD1. Germline CDR1 is MGHRA and CDR2 is YSYEKL. The V gene end was trimmed by 6 bases and the J gene end by 12 bases; junction bases not matched to a gene: 12. The CDR3 has 13 amino acids. The CDR3 loop reads CASSLFRDRNNTF. The CDR3 bases are TGCGCCAGCAGTCTCTTCCGGGACAGGAATAACACCTTC.

This sequence joins TRBV19 and TRBJ1-5; 9 positions match TRBD1. The CDR3 sequence is 15 residues long. Germline values: CDR1 LNHDA, CDR2 SQIVND (reference sequence). V lost 6 bases and J lost 6; bases outside the gene matches: 9. The CDR3 DNA is TGTGCCAGTAGACGGGAACAGGGGGCCGGTCAGCCCCAGCATTTT. This gives the protein CASRREQGAGQPQHF. The full variable domain, rest sourced from reference TRBV19 and TRBJ1-5, is DGGITQSPKYLFRKEGQNVTLSCEQNLNHDAMYWYRQDPGQGLRLIYYSQIVNDFQKGDIAEGYSVSREKKESFPLTVTSAQKNPTAFYLCASRREQGAGQPQHFGDGTRLSIL.

V usage is TRBV6-5 and J usage is TRBJ2-5, with 7 bases identical to TRBD2. The J segment lost 0 bases and the V segment lost 6 bases, leaving 4 bases of the junction unmatched. The CDR3 is made up of 14 amino acids. Germline V lookup: CDR1 MNHEY, CDR2 SVGAGI. The CDR3 coding sequence is TGTGCCAGCAGCAGTACTAGCGACCAAGAGACCCAGTACTTC. Protein product: CASSSTSDQETQYF.

Only one count was recorded for this clone. This sequence joins TRBV5-6 and TRBJ1-1; D gene unclear. Trimming cost V 4 bases and J 1 base, with 8 bases left between them. Germline CDR1 is SGHDT and CDR2 is YYEEEE. The CDR3 is made up of 13 amino acids. The CDR3 DNA sequence: TGTGCCAGCAGCCTGCAGCGGAACACTGAAGCTTTCTTT. It specifies CASSLQRNTEAFF.

The J gene is TRBJ1-1, the V gene TRBV21-1; the D call in the table, TRBD1, was not verified against the DNA. TRBV21-1 is labeled a pseudogene. CDR3 length: 17 residues. CDR3 in amino acids: CASSKTGQEWGNTEAFF. The CDR3 DNA follows: TGTGCCAGCAGCAAAACGGGACAGGAATGGGGGAACACTGAAGCTTTCTTT.

The gene calls are TRBV4-1 and TRBJ2-2, with 13 bases matching TRBD2. CDR3 length equals 18 residues. Germline trimming cut 1 base from V and 6 bases from J; bases unmatched to any gene: 8. Germline CDR1 and CDR2: MGHRA and YSYEKL. The CDR3 nucleotides read TGCGCCAGCAGCCAAGGTGGACTAGCGGGAGCAAAGGCCGGGGAGCTGTTTTTT. Translating it yields CASSQGGLAGAKAGELFF.

This sequence joins TRBV5-5 and TRBJ2-7; 8 nucleotides line up with TRBD1. Germline V gives CDR1 SGHKS, CDR2 YYEKEE (reference sequence). This CDR3 region has 14 residues. The V gene end was trimmed by 2 bases and the J gene end by 3 bases; junction bases not matched to a gene: 4. The CDR3 nucleotides are TGTGCCAGCAGCTTTAGGACAGGGAGCTACGAGCAGTACTTC. This encodes CASSFRTGSYEQYF. Full variable domain (outside the CDR3, taken from reference TRBV5-5 and TRBJ2-7): DAGVTQSPTHLIKTRGQQVTLRCSPISGHKSVSWYQQVLGQGPQFIFQYYEKEERGRGNFPDRFSARQFPNYSSELNVNALLLGDSALYLCASSFRTGSYEQYFGPGTRLTVT.

The chain couples TRBV28 to TRBJ2-7, with 7 nucleotides matching TRBD1. The CDR3 contains 17 residues. V lost 6 bases, J lost 1 base, and 15 bases stayed unmatched. Looked up from germline, CDR1 is MDHEN and CDR2 is SYDVKM. The DNA of the CDR3 is TGTGCCAGCAGGGGGTTGGAATCGGGACAGATTTCCTACGAGCAGTACTTC. It encodes CASRGLESGQISYEQYF. Using reference TRBV28 and TRBJ2-7 for the parts outside the CDR3, the full variable domain is DVKVTQSSRYLVKRTGEKVFLECVQDMDHENMFWYRQDPGLGLRLIYFSYDVKMKEKGDIPEGYSVSREKKERFSLILESASTNQTSMYLCASRGLESGQISYEQYFGPGTRLTVT.

This clone was seen only once. The gene calls are TRBV30 and TRBJ1-1, with D possibly being TRBD1 (6 bases). CDR1 GTSNPN and CDR2 SVGIG come from the germline V gene (reference sequence). The ends were cut back, 4 bases at V and 6 bases at J, with 12 bases in the middle. The CDR3 is 12 amino acids. The CDR3 loop reads CAWTNREPEAFF. The DNA of the CDR3 is TGTGCCTGGACGAACAGGGAACCTGAAGCTTTCTTT.